These 14 T cell receptor beta chains share one sample of origin, sequenced in a study of CD8+ T cells in alopecia areata. RNA was isolated and reverse transcribed to cDNA, the sequencing template. TCRdb's copy holds only in-frame clones and misses some; the assay was immunoSEQ multiplex PCR. The sample yields about 150,000 clones, 55% seen once. The sample was CD4+ T cells sorted from blood. These receptor sequences come from a human donor in good health.

This clone was seen a handful of times. The CDR3 DNA reads as TGCAGCGGGGGGCCCGGGGCGGTGAGCTACACCTTC. Translated, it gives CSGGPGAVSYTF. V usage is TRBV29-1 and J usage is TRBJ1-2, with TRBD1 as a possible D gene (6 bases). The CDR3 runs to 12 residues. V gave up 7 bases and J gave up 9 bases, with 18 bases separating them. CDR1 and CDR2 (germline): SQVTM, ANQGSEA.

In its sample, this clone was seen a few times. J is TRBJ2-1 and V is TRBV5-1; 8 bases are shared with TRBD2. V gave up 2 bases and J gave up 9 bases; unmatched junction bases: 7. Germline V gene sequence: CDR1 SGHRS, CDR2 YFSETQ. The CDR3 has 14 amino acids. The CDR3 coding sequence is TGCGCCAGCAGCTTAGCGGGAGAGTACGGTGAGCAGTTCTTC. Its protein product is CASSLAGEYGEQFF.

V and J are TRBV2 and TRBJ1-1, with D perhaps TRBD1 (5 bases). Trimming pared 5 bases from V and 7 bases from J, leaving 8 bases between. This CDR3 comprises 11 residues. Germline V CDR1 and CDR2: SNHLY, FYNNEI. Here the CDR3 reads CASSPTVEAFF. CDR3 DNA sequence: TGTGCCAGCAGTCCGACAGTTGAAGCTTTCTTT.

The chain employs TRBV10-3 and TRBJ1-1; 7 bases fit TRBD1. V lost 7 bases to trimming and J lost 5 bases; unmatched junction nucleotides: 7. The CDR3 sequence is 13 residues long. Germline V gives CDR1 ENHRY, CDR2 SYGVKD. This CDR3 is CAITQGVRTEAFF. In nucleotides, the CDR3 is TGTGCCATCACCCAGGGGGTTAGGACTGAAGCTTTCTTT.

CDR3 residues: CASSTGRADYGYTF. CDR3 DNA sequence: TGCGCCAGCAGCACCGGGAGAGCTGACTATGGCTACACCTTC. The genes are TRBV5-1 and TRBJ1-2; D remains unclear. The CDR3 spans 14 residues. Germline-derived CDR1 and CDR2 are SGHRS and YFSETQ. The germline V and J ends were trimmed by 4 bases and 3 bases, with 13 bases remaining between them.

The sample holds a few counts of this clone. This chain connects TRBV5-4 to TRBJ2-2; 8 bases agree with TRBD1. The CDR3 length is 15 residues. Germline assignment: CDR1 SGHNT and CDR2 YYREEE (reference sequence). V lost 3 bases, J lost 4 bases, and 5 bases stayed unmatched. The CDR3 coding sequence is TGTGCCAGCAGCTCGGGACAGGTGACCACCGGGGAGCTGTTTTTT. It codes for CASSSGQVTTGELFF.

The rearrangement joins TRBV30 to TRBJ1-2, with 7 positions matching TRBD1. Germline CDR1 GTSNPN, CDR2 SVGIG (reference sequence). The CDR3 is 13 residues long. With 0 bases clipped from V and 8 bases from J, the junction kept 6 bases outside the gene matches. The CDR3 sequence: CAWSVSGGGGYTF. CDR3 bases: TGTGCCTGGAGTGTATCAGGGGGTGGAGGCTACACCTTC.

The chain couples TRBV29-1 to TRBJ1-1, with TRBD1 as a possible D gene (6 bases). Looked up from germline, CDR1 is SQVTM and CDR2 is ANQGSEA. This CDR3 has 13 amino acids. The V gene lost 1 base and the J gene lost 1 base, with 7 bases spanning the gap. This CDR3 is CSVEGGGNTEAFF. CDR3 nucleotide sequence: TGCAGCGTTGAAGGAGGGGGGAACACTGAAGCTTTCTTT.

Ten or more counts support this clone. V usage is TRBV6-1 and J usage is TRBJ1-5, with TRBD1 matching over 10 bases. The V segment lost 3 bases and the J segment 11 bases; nucleotides outside the gene matches: 10. The CDR3 contains 15 residues. From germline, CDR1 is MNHNS and CDR2 SASEGT. This CDR3 is CASSDQGQGLVTQHF. Written as DNA, the CDR3 is TGTGCCAGCAGTGACCAGGGACAGGGGCTGGTAACCCAGCATTTT.

This clone occurred a few times. The chain joins TRBV9 to TRBJ2-3, with 10 bases matching TRBD2. The CDR3 length is 15 residues. With V trimmed by 3 bases and J by 0 bases, 1 base remained unmatched. The germline V gene encodes CDR1 SGDLS and CDR2 YYNGEE. Written as DNA, the CDR3 is TGTGCCAGCAGCGCGACTAGCGGGAGCACAGATACGCAGTATTTT. It specifies CASSATSGSTDTQYF.

In DNA, the CDR3 is TGTGCCAGCAGTGAACTATCGCTGCAGTACTTC. Its protein product is CASSELSLQYF. The chain carries TRBV6-1 and TRBJ2-7; D not certain. The CDR3 sequence is 11 residues long. CDR1 and CDR2 (germline): MNHNS, SASEGT. Trimming left V 2 bases short and J 9 bases short, with 8 bases between.

The chain uses TRBV5-1 and TRBJ2-7, with 14 bases aligning to TRBD2. V shed 3 bases, J shed 5 bases, and the junction held 4 bases outside the gene matches. Per the germline V gene, CDR1 is SGHRS and CDR2 is YFSETQ. The CDR3 length is 15 residues. The CDR3 DNA follows: TGCGCCAGCAGCTGGGGACTAGCGGGAGTCAACGAGCAGTACTTC. It is translated as CASSWGLAGVNEQYF.

This clone has just one count. The V and J genes are TRBV30 and TRBJ2-5, with TRBD1 as a possible D gene (6 bases). Matching the DNA end better, TRBJ2-7 makes the J call doubtful. The CDR3 runs to 14 residues. The germline V gene encodes CDR1 GTSNPN and CDR2 SVGIG (reference sequence). CDR3 loop: CAWNTGHGYYEQYF. The CDR3 DNA follows: TGTGCCTGGAACACGGGACACGGATACTACGAGCAGTACTTC.

This clone was seen a few times. The chain employs TRBV29-1 and TRBJ2-3, with 9 positions matching TRBD2. V lost 7 bases to trimming and J lost 4 bases; unmatched junction nucleotides: 3. Germline V gene lookup returns CDR1 SQVTM and CDR2 ANQGSEA. The CDR3 is made up of 12 amino acids. CDR3 in amino acids: CSGRTSADTQYF. The CDR3 bases are TGCAGCGGCCGGACTAGCGCAGATACGCAGTATTTT.